Listed below are T cell receptor beta chains from one sample, sequenced in a study of cytomegalovirus exposure and HLA in healthy donors. Measured with immunoSEQ multiplex PCR; TCRdb has only the in-frame clones, and not every one. The repertoire holds some 150,000 clones, almost 80% seen once, with roughly 1.2% in the top ten. The sequencing sample was made of PBMCs. These receptors all come from a woman between 50 and 59 years old in good health and CMV-seronegative. Both conserved end residues are part of each CDR3. The D gene is left open where the match is weak. Size tells how often a clone was seen (once, few, many) or the class of an expanded clone, and some rows leave it out.

.	.	TRBV25-1	TRBJ2-1	TGTGCCAGCAGTGAAAGTGGTAAGGGGGAACATGAGTTCTTC	CASSESGKGEHEFF
few	.	TRBV20-1	TRBJ1-2	TGCAGTGCTAGCAGGGCTCATGGCTACACCTTC	CSASRAHGYTF
.	.	TRBV11-1	TRBJ1-2	TGTGCCAGCAGCTTAACGGCCACGGGGACACCGACATATGGCTACACCTTC	CASSLTATGTPTYGYTF
.	TRBD2	TRBV5-1	TRBJ2-1	TGCGCCAGCAGCCCGGGACTAGCGGGGGGCTTCTCCTACAATGAGCAGTTCTTC	CASSPGLAGGFSYNEQFF
.	.	TRBV5-1	TRBJ1-1	TGCGCCAGCAGCTTGTATGGCACAGGGCTGAACACTGAAGCTTTCTTT	CASSLYGTGLNTEAFF
few	.	TRBV4-1	TRBJ2-7	TGCGCCAGCAGCCAAGACCAGGGCCCACCCTACGAGCAGTACTTC	CASSQDQGPPYEQYF
once	TRBD2	TRBV19	TRBJ2-2	TGTGCCAGTAAGCGGGACCGGAACACCGGGGAGCTGTTTTTT	CASKRDRNTGELFF
.	.	TRBV18	TRBJ2-1	TGTGCCAGCTCATCCAACAATGAGCAGTTCTTC	CASSSNNEQFF
.	.	TRBV7-2	TRBJ2-7	TGTGCCAGCCTCACTTACCCCGAAGCCTACGAGCAGTACTTC	CASLTYPEAYEQYF
few	TRBD1	TRBV7-2	TRBJ1-1	TGTGCCAGCAGCTTAGGGTCGACAGGGGGTTTGAACACTGAAGCTTTCTTT	CASSLGSTGGLNTEAFF
.	TRBD1	TRBV28	TRBJ1-1	TGTGCCAGCAGCCTCGCCGACGGGACAGGCGGCATGAACACTGAAGCTTTCTTT	CASSLADGTGGMNTEAFF
once	.	TRBV7-2	TRBJ2-3	TGTGCCAGCAGCTTAAACGGGTTGGGCACAGATACGCAGTATTTT	CASSLNGLGTDTQYF
.	TRBD1	TRBV28	TRBJ2-7	TGTGCCAGCAGTTCCGGGACAGGGAGCCCCTACGAGCAGTACTTC	CASSSGTGSPYEQYF
.	.	TRBV30	TRBJ2-1	TGTGCCTGGAGCGGGTGGGAGGCTTACAATGAGCAGTTCTTC	CAWSGWEAYNEQFF
once	.	TRBV10-3	TRBJ1-5	TGTGCCATCAGGAGCGGCAATCAGCCCCAGCATTTT	CAIRSGNQPQHF
.	TRBD1	TRBV6-5	TRBJ1-2	TGTGCCAGCAGCCCTCCCGGGACAGAAAAAAACACCTTC	CASSPPGTEKNTF
.	.	TRBV6-1	TRBJ2-7	TGTGCCAGCCAAAAGGACAGATTGTCCTACGAGCAGTACTTC	CASQKDRLSYEQYF
.	TRBD1	TRBV9	TRBJ1-1	TGTGCCAGCAGCGTGGACAGGGGGGACACTGAAGCTTTCTTT	CASSVDRGDTEAFF
.	TRBD1	TRBV29-1	TRBJ1-2	TGCAGCGTTCCAGGCCCAGGGGGCGCTAGTGGCTACACCTTC	CSVPGPGGASGYTF
.	TRBD1	TRBV19	TRBJ2-7	TGTGCCAGTAGTGGGGGGACAGGGGTTCTCTACGAGCAGTACTTC	CASSGGTGVLYEQYF
once	TRBD2	TRBV5-1	TRBJ2-7	TGCGCCAGCAGCTTGGCCCCGTGGGGAGGGACCTACGAGCAGTACTTC	CASSLAPWGGTYEQYF
few	TRBD1	TRBV10-3	TRBJ2-7	TGTGCCATCAGTGAGGGGGGGACAGGGGGTGACGAGCAGTACTTC	CAISEGGTGGDEQYF
.	TRBD2	TRBV11-3	TRBJ2-7	TGTGCCAGCAGCCAGAGCGGGGCCGCCTACGAGCAGTACTTC	CASSQSGAAYEQYF
.	.	TRBV18	TRBJ2-7	TGTGCCAGCTCGGGCGTACAGGGAACCTACGAGCAGTACTTC	CASSGVQGTYEQYF
once	.	TRBV7-2	TRBJ2-5	TGTGCCAGCAGCTTAGCGCGTTATGAGATAGAGACCCAGTACTTC	CASSLARYEIETQYF
.	.	TRBV29-1	TRBJ1-2	TGCAGCGTTGTCGCCCCGGGTCCAAGTGGTTATGGCTACACCTTC	CSVVAPGPSGYGYTF
.	TRBD2	TRBV19	TRBJ2-3	TGTGCCAGTAGAAATGTGAGGGCTAGCGGGGGACGCACAGATACGCAGTATTTT	CASRNVRASGGRTDTQYF
.	.	TRBV6-6	TRBJ1-4	TGTGCCAGCAGTCTCCCTTCGGAAAAACTGTTTTTT	CASSLPSEKLFF
.	.	TRBV6-5	TRBJ1-2	TGTGCCGCCGGAGACTATGGCTACACCTTC	CAAGDYGYTF
once	TRBD1	TRBV7-3	TRBJ1-2	TGTGCCAGCAGCTTTGACGGACAGGGGAAAGGCTACACCTTC	CASSFDGQGKGYTF
.	TRBD1	TRBV7-3	TRBJ1-5	TGTGCCAGCAGACGGGACAGGGCCCAAGGTCAGCCCCAGCATTTT	CASRRDRAQGQPQHF
.	TRBD1	TRBV19	TRBJ2-7	TGTGCCAGTAGTAATGCCGGGACAGGGACCTACGAGCAGTACTTC	CASSNAGTGTYEQYF
.	TRBD1	TRBV15	TRBJ1-2	TGTGCCACCAGCTTCCACTCGACAGGGGGTGGCTACACCTTC	CATSFHSTGGGYTF
.	.	TRBV18	TRBJ1-6	TGTGCCAGCTCGCCGGGGGGGCAGTCACCCCTCCACTTT	CASSPGGQSPLHF
.	.	TRBV6-6	TRBJ2-5	TGTGCCAGCAGTTATGACGGGGGACACCAAGAGACCCAGTACTTC	CASSYDGGHQETQYF
.	.	TRBV5-8	TRBJ1-5	TGTGCCAGCAGCGTCGACGGTTCTCGGGGGAGCAATCAGCCCCAGCATTTT	CASSVDGSRGSNQPQHF
.	TRBD2	TRBV10-3	TRBJ2-5	TGTGCCATCAGTGAGTCGGGAGGGCCCCAAGAGACCCAGTACTTC	CAISESGGPQETQYF
.	.	TRBV10-3	TRBJ1-4	TGTGCCATCAGTGATGTGACGGGGTCTGTTGAAAAACTGTTTTTT	CAISDVTGSVEKLFF
few	.	TRBV19	TRBJ2-2	TGTGCCAGTAGAACAGCATACACCGGGGAGCTGTTTTTT	CASRTAYTGELFF
.	.	TRBV20-1	TRBJ1-3	TGCAGTGCCGCGGGAGACACCATATATTTT	CSAAGDTIYF
.	TRBD1	TRBV19	TRBJ2-6	TGTGCCAGTAGTATAAGGGCGGGACAGGGATCGACGACTGGGGCCAACGTCCTGACTTTC	CASSIRAGQGSTTGANVLTF
.	.	TRBV30	TRBJ1-1	TGTGCCTGGACTTCCGGGAACACTGAAGCTTTCTTT	CAWTSGNTEAFF
.	TRBD1	TRBV6-5	TRBJ1-5	TGTGCCAGCAGCGACAGGGATCAGCCCCAGCATTTT	CASSDRDQPQHF
once	TRBD1	TRBV19	TRBJ2-5	TGTGCCAGTAGTAGGAACTCCGGGGGACAGGGGGCTGAGACCCAGTACTTC	CASSRNSGGQGAETQYF
.	TRBD1	TRBV5-1	TRBJ1-1	TGCGCCAGCAGCTCCGGGACAGATTTTCAAGCTTTCTTT	CASSSGTDFQAFF
.	.	TRBV6-1	TRBJ1-4	TGTGCCAGCAACTCCGAGAGGGGGAGCAATGAAAAACTGTTTTTT	CASNSERGSNEKLFF